Below are 22 T cell receptor beta chains sequenced from a single sample in a study of vaccination and CD4 T cells after COVID-19. Antigen specificity for these receptors is unknown. Specified treatment: roughly ten-day PBMC culture with coronavirus spike peptide pools or control peptides (ViraFEST assay). The Oncomine TCR Beta short-read assay was applied to DNA of cultured CD4+ T cells. Via MiXCR, TCRdb re-called the PCR reads, giving one row per CDR3 protein. In the table there are about 15,000 distinct CDR3 sequences, 65% to 85% of which are singletons. Material: CD4+ T cells from blood, cultured in vitro. The receptors derive from a human donor who had recovered from COVID-19.

This clonotype turned up a few times. The V and J genes are TRBV2 and TRBJ1-5, with D unclear. CDR1 SNHLY and CDR2 FYNNEI come from the germline V gene. V dropped 2 bases and J dropped 6 bases, with 14 bases sitting between them. CDR3 length equals 15 residues. The DNA for the CDR3 is TGTGCCAGCAGTGAACGTGGGGTCCAGATTCAGCCCCAGCATTTT. Translating it yields CASSERGVQIQPQHF.

V gene TRBV7-2 combines with J gene TRBJ2-5; the match to TRBD1 covers 11 bases. CDR1 and CDR2 (germline): SGHTA, FQGNSA. The CDR3 runs to 15 residues. The J segment lost 5 bases and the V segment lost 5 bases, leaving 7 bases of the junction unmatched. The CDR3 region has the DNA TGTGCCAGCAGCCCGCGGACAGGGGGCGTTGAGACCCAGTACTTC. Translation: CASSPRTGGVETQYF.

The chain uses TRBV20-1 and TRBJ1-3; a possible D gene is TRBD1 (6 bases). Germline CDR1 and CDR2: DFQATT and SNEGSKA (reference sequence). The length of the CDR3 is 16 residues. With 1 base removed from V and 0 bases from J, the gap between germline ends came to 13 bases. The CDR3 loop reads CSARAGQFHSGNTIYF. In DNA form, the CDR3 reads TGCAGTGCTAGAGCTGGACAGTTTCACTCTGGAAACACCATATATTTT.

This chain uses TRBV15 with TRBJ1-2, with 11 bases fitting TRBD1. The CDR3 has 13 residues. J gave up 8 bases and V 5 bases, and 4 bases lay outside the gene matches. The germline CDR1 and CDR2 sequences are LNHNV and YYDKDF (reference sequence). The CDR3 DNA follows: TGTGCCACCAGCCCGGACAGGGGGCAAGGCTACACCTTC. It yields the protein CATSPDRGQGYTF.

This chain links TRBV24-1 with TRBJ1-1, with TRBD1 identical over 8 bases. Germline CDR1 is KGHDR and CDR2 is SFDVKD. V shed 5 bases, J shed 0 bases, and the junction held 7 bases outside the gene matches. The CDR3 consists of 16 residues. The CDR3 reads CATSGGTGVMNTEAFF. As DNA, the CDR3 is TGTGCCACCAGTGGCGGGACAGGAGTTATGAACACTGAAGCTTTCTTT.

In nucleotides, the CDR3 is TGTGCCAGCAGTTACTCCGTTTACGGGCTAGCTGGGACCGGGGAGCTGTTTTTT. Protein product: CASSYSVYGLAGTGELFF. The genes are TRBV6-2 or TRBV6-3 and TRBJ2-2; D is possibly TRBD2 (5 bases). Between the trimmed V and J ends, which lost 0 bases and 5 bases, there was a span of 19 bases. Germline CDR1 is MNHEY and CDR2 is SVGEGT. There are 18 residues in the CDR3.

The V gene is TRBV12-3 or TRBV12-4, the J gene TRBJ1-5; a possible D gene is TRBD1 (6 bases). CDR3 length equals 14 residues. V was pared by 1 base and J by 4 bases, with 8 bases between. The CDR3 sequence is CASSLGGQNQPQHF. In DNA form, the CDR3 reads TGTGCCAGCAGTTTAGGCGGACAGAATCAGCCCCAGCATTTT.

The chain carries TRBV6-1 and TRBJ2-7, with a tentative D call TRBD1 (6 bases). The CDR3 loop spans 13 amino acids. Trimming cost V 6 bases and J 1 base, with 10 bases left between them. Germline lookup yields CDR1 MNHNS and CDR2 SASEGT. CDR3 bases: TGTGCCAGCAGAACCGGACAGTCCTACGAGCAGTACTTC. Amino acids: CASRTGQSYEQYF.

V is TRBV9 and J is TRBJ1-1, with no clear D. V was pared by 0 bases and J by 1 base, with 10 bases between. This CDR3 has 15 amino acids. Germline V gene data show CDR1 as SGDLS and CDR2 as YYNGEE. CDR3 sequence (DNA): TGTGCCAGCAGCGTAGCGGGCAACACGAACACTGAAGCTTTCTTT. Translating gives CASSVAGNTNTEAFF.

This chain joins TRBV7-9 and TRBJ1-5, with TRBD1 as a possible D gene (5 bases). The CDR3 covers 15 residues. The V gene's germline CDR1 is SEHNR and CDR2 FQNEAQ (reference sequence). The germline V and J ends were trimmed by 3 bases and 4 bases, with 13 bases remaining between them. The CDR3 protein is CASSLWQGHNQPQHF. CDR3 coding DNA: TGTGCCAGCAGCTTGTGGCAGGGTCATAATCAGCCCCAGCATTTT.

There are a few counts of this clonotype. The chain employs TRBV11-3 and TRBJ2-5; 12 nucleotides match TRBD1. V was pared by 3 bases and J by 5 bases, with 7 bases of the junction left unmatched. CDR3 length equals 16 residues. Germline values: CDR1 SGHNT, CDR2 YENEEA. The CDR3 reads CASSLGDRGRPETQYF. The CDR3 DNA sequence: TGTGCCAGCAGCTTGGGGGACAGGGGGCGCCCGGAGACCCAGTACTTC.

The chain has TRBV28 and TRBJ1-2, with D possibly matching TRBD1 (6 bases). The length of the CDR3 is 13 residues. Trimming pared 10 bases from V and 6 bases from J, leaving 18 bases between. Germline V gives CDR1 MDHEN, CDR2 SYDVKM. The CDR3 loop reads CATRGGGRDGYTF. The DNA for the CDR3 is TGTGCCACCCGGGGCGGGGGCAGAGATGGCTACACCTTC.

This chain joins TRBV5-1 and TRBJ2-5; D remains ambiguous. Trimming removed 1 base from V and 2 bases from J, with 6 bases in between. CDR3 length: 13 residues. In germline, CDR1 is SGHRS, CDR2 YFSETQ. CDR3 residues: CASSLRGQETQYF. The CDR3 DNA follows: TGCGCCAGCAGCTTGCGAGGTCAAGAGACCCAGTACTTC. Looking up the rest from reference TRBV5-1 and TRBJ2-5 gives the full variable domain: KAGVTQTPRYLIKTRGQQVTLSCSPISGHRSVSWYQQTPGQGLQFLFEYFSETQRNKGNFPGRFSGRQFSNSRSEMNVSTLELGDSALYLCASSLRGQETQYFGPGTRLLVL.

The CDR3 sequence is CASGDRVGSPLHF. CDR3 DNA: TGTGCCAGCGGGGACAGGGTGGGTTCACCCCTCCACTTT. The chain combines TRBV2 with TRBJ1-6; 9 bases match TRBD1. The CDR3 has 13 residues. Trimming at V came to 8 bases and at J to 9 bases, leaving 5 bases not matched to a gene. The germline gives CDR1 SNHLY, CDR2 FYNNEI.

This rearrangement joins TRBV20-1 to TRBJ1-6; TRBD1 agrees at 7 bases. The CDR3 length is 15 residues. V was pared by 1 base and J by 5 bases, with 5 bases of the junction left unmatched. CDR1 and CDR2 (germline): DFQATT, SNEGSKA (reference sequence). This chain's CDR3 is CSARVWDSNNSPLHF. In nucleotides, the CDR3 is TGCAGTGCTAGAGTTTGGGACAGCAATAATTCACCCCTCCACTTT.

This clonotype was recorded only once. The rearrangement joins TRBV7-2 to TRBJ2-5, with 11 bases aligning to TRBD2. The CDR3 consists of 15 residues. The ends lost 5 bases at V and 5 bases at J; junction bases unmatched: 7. Looked up from germline, CDR1 is SGHTA and CDR2 is FQGNSA. The CDR3 nucleotides are TGTGCCAGCAGCACCCCTCGGACTAGCGGGGAGACCCAGTACTTC. It translates to CASSTPRTSGETQYF.

Relative to its sample, this clonotype is large (0.1 to 1%). The chain links TRBV30 to TRBJ2-7; 8 bases agree with TRBD2. Germline V CDR1 and CDR2: GTSNPN, SVGIG (reference sequence). The V and J ends lost 4 bases and 4 bases, in that order; junction bases with no gene match: 6. The CDR3 loop spans 13 amino acids. Written as DNA, the CDR3 is TGTGCCTGGAAAGTGGCGGGGGGATACGAGCAGTACTTC. Its protein product is CAWKVAGGYEQYF.

Only a few counts were recorded for this clonotype. The V and J genes are TRBV7-2 and TRBJ1-2; D gene ambiguous. The CDR3 spans 15 residues. V was trimmed by 8 bases and J by 2 bases, leaving 18 bases between them. Looked up from germline, CDR1 is SGHTA and CDR2 is FQGNSA. The CDR3 bases are TGTGCCAGCTCCGGCCGAGGAGAGGACAACTATGGCTACACCTTC. Its translation is CASSGRGEDNYGYTF.

The V gene is TRBV6-2 or TRBV6-3, the J gene TRBJ1-2; 7 bases map to TRBD1. The CDR3 length is 14 residues. Germline loops: CDR1 MNHEY, CDR2 SVGEGT. Germline trimming cut 6 bases from V and 4 bases from J; bases unmatched to any gene: 8. CDR3 in amino acids: CASSRDRNFYGYTF. Here the CDR3 DNA reads TGTGCCAGCAGCCGGGACAGAAATTTCTATGGCTACACCTTC.

J is TRBJ2-5 and V is TRBV7-2; TRBD1 matches at 7 bases. V gave up 5 bases and J gave up 7 bases; unmatched junction bases: 10. The CDR3 is 14 residues long. CDR1 is SGHTA, CDR2 FQGNSA, per germline. CDR3 sequence: CASSEGTVDGTQYF. CDR3 nucleotide sequence: TGTGCCAGCAGCGAAGGGACAGTTGATGGGACCCAGTACTTC.

This clonotype was counted only a few times. The genes are TRBV19 and TRBJ1-5; TRBD1 matches 10 bases. This CDR3 contains 12 residues. Trimming cost V 9 bases and J 7 bases; bases outside gene matches: 3. Germline assignment: CDR1 LNHDA and CDR2 SQIVND (reference sequence). CDR3 region: CASMDRGQPQHF. The CDR3 nucleotides read TGTGCCAGCATGGACAGGGGGCAGCCCCAGCATTTT.

About this clonotype: Sequence at one end of the junction differs from germline and may be a read error. The rearrangement joins TRBV15 to TRBJ2-5; D uncertain. Per germline, CDR1 LNHNV and CDR2 YYDKDF (reference sequence). The CDR3 runs 12 residues. In DNA form, the CDR3 reads TGTGTCACCGGAAACCCCTTTGAGACCCAGTACTTC. Encoded protein: CVTGNPFETQYF. The full variable domain, with the rest looked up from reference TRBV15 and TRBJ2-5, is DAMVIQNPRYQVTQFGKPVTLSCSQTLNHNVMYWYQQKSSQAPKLLFHYYDKDFNNEADTPDNFQSRRPNTSFCFLDIRSPGLGDTAMYLCVTGNPFETQYFGPGTRLLVL.